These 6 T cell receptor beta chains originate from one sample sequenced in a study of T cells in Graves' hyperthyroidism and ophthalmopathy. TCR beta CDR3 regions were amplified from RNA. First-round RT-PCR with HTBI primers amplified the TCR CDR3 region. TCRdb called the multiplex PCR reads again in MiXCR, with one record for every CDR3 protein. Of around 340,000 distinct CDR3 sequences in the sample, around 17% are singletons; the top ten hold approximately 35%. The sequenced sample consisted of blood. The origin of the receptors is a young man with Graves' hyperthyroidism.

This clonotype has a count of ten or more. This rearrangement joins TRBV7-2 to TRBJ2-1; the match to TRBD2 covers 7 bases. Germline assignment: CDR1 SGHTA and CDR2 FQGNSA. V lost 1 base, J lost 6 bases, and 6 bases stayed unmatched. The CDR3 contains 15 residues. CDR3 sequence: CASSLVSSGLNEQFF. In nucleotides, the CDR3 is TGTGCCAGCAGCTTAGTGTCTAGCGGACTCAATGAGCAGTTCTTC. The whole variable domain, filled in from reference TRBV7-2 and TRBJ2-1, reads GAGVSQSPSNKVTEKGKDVELRCDPISGHTALYWYRQSLGQGLEFLIYFQGNSAPDKSGLPSDRFSAERTGGSVSTLTIQRTQQEDSAVYLCASSLVSSGLNEQFFGPGTRLTVL.

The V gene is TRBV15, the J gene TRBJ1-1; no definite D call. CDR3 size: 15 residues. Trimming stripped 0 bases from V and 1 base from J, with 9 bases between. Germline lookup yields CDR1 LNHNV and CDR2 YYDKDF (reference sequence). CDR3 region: CATSRDGLPNTEAFF. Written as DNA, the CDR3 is TGTGCCACCAGCAGAGATGGACTACCGAACACTGAAGCTTTCTTT.

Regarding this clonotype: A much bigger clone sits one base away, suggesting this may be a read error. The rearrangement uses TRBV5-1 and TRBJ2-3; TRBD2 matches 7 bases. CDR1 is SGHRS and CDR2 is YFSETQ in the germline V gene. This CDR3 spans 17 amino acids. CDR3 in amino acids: CASSPFGGRPEGDAQYF. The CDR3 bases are TGCGCCAGCAGCCCGTTCGGGGGGAGGCCAGAAGGAGATGCGCAGTATTTT.

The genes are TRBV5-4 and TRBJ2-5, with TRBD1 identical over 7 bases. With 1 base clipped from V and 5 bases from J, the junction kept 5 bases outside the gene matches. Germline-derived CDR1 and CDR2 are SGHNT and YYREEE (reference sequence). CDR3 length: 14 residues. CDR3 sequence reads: CASSLSRGHETQYF. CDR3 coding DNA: TGTGCCAGCAGCTTGAGTAGGGGGCATGAGACCCAGTACTTC.

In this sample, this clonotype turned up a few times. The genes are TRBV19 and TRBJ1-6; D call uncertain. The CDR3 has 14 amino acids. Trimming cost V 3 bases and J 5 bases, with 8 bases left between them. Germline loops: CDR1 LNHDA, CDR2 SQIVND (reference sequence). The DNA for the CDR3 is TGTGCCAGTAGTATGACATCGAATAATTCACCCCTCCACTTT. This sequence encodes CASSMTSNNSPLHF.

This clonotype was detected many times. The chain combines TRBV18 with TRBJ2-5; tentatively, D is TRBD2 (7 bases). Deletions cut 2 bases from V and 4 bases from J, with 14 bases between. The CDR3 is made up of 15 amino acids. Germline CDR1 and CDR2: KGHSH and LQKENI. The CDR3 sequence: CASSPRGGLGETQYF. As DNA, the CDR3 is TGTGCCAGCTCACCAAGGGGGGGGCTCGGAGAGACCCAGTACTTC.